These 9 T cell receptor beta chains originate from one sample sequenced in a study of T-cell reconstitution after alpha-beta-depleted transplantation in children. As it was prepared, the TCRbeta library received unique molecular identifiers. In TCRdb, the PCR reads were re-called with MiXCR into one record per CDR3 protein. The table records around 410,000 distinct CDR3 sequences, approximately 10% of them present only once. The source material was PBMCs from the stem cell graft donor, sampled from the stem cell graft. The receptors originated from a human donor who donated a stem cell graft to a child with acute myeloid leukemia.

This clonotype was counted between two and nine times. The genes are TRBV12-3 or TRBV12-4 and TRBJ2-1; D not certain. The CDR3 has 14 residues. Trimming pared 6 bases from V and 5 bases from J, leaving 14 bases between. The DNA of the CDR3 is TGTGCCAGCAGCCTCGTGGTACTCGACAATGAGCAGTTCTTC. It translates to CASSLVVLDNEQFF.

The CDR3 loop is CASSLEVRHRDGYTF. The CDR3 DNA follows: TGCGCCAGCAGCTTGGAGGTGCGACACCGGGATGGCTACACCTTC. The gene calls are TRBV5-1 and TRBJ1-2; D is undetermined. The germline gives CDR1 SGHRS, CDR2 YFSETQ. The CDR3 has 15 amino acids. The V end lost 0 bases, the J end lost 6 bases, and 15 bases lay between the germline ends.

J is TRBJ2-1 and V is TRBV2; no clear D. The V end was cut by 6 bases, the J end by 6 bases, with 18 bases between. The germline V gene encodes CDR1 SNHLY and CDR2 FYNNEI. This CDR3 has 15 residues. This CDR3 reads CASRLGPTHSNEQFF. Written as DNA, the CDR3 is TGTGCCAGCAGGCTCGGGCCTACCCATAGCAATGAGCAGTTCTTC.

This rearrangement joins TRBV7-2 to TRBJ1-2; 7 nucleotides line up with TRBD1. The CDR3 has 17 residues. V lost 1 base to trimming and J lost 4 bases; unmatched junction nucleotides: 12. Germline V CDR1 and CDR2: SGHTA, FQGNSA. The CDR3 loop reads CASSLGRVGQSLYGYTF. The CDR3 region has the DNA TGTGCCAGCAGCTTAGGTCGGGTGGGACAGTCCCTCTATGGCTACACCTTC.

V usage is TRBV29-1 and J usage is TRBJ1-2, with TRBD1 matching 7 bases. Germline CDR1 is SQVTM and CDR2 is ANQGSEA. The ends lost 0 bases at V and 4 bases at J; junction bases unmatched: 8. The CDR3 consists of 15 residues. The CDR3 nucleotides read TGCAGCGTTGAAGATTCAGGGGGTATGAGCTATGGCTACACCTTC. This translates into CSVEDSGGMSYGYTF. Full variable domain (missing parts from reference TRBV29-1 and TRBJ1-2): SAVISQKPSRDICQRGTSLTIQCQVDSQVTMMFWYRQQPGQSLTLIATANQGSEATYESGFVIDKFPISRPNLTFSTLTVSNMSPEDSSIYLCSVEDSGGMSYGYTFGSGTRLTVV.

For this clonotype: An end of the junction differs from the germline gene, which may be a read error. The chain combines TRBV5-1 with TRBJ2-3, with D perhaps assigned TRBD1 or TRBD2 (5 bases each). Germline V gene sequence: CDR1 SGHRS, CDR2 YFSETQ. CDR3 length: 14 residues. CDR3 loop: CASRLGRNTDTQYF. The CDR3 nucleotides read TGCGCCAGCAGGTTGGGACGGAACACAGATACGCAGTATTTT.

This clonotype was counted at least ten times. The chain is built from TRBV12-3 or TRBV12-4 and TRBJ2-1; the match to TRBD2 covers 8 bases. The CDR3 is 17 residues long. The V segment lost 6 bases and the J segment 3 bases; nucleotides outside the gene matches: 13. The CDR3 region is CASSRTGSGRIYNEQFF. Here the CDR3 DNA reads TGTGCCAGCAGCCGAACCGGGAGCGGGAGAATCTACAATGAGCAGTTCTTC.

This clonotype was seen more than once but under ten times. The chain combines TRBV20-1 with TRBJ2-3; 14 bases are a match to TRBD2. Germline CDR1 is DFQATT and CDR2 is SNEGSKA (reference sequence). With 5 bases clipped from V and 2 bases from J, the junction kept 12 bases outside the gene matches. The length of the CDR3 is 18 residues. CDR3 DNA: TGCAGTGCTCCCCCCCGGTGGACTAGCGGGGGGAACACAGATACGCAGTATTTT. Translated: CSAPPRWTSGGNTDTQYF.

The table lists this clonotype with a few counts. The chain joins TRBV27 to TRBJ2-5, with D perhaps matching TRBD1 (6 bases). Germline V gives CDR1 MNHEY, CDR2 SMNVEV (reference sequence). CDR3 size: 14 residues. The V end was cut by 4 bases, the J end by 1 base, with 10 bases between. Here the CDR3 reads CASSSGVIQETQYF. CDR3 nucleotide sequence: TGTGCCAGCAGTTCAGGGGTAATCCAAGAGACCCAGTACTTC.